Included here is one TCR beta chain sequence, with context. There is no known antigen for this receptor. No much larger clonotype is one base removed from it; base qualities were not supplied. Library preparation used the immunoSEQ multiplex PCR assay. The multiplex PCR relied on a mix of 60 forward primers for TCR Vbeta segments and 13 reverse primers for TCR Jbeta segments. A multiplex PCR assay on genomic DNA amplified the CDR3 region of rearranged TCR beta genes. The amplified TCR beta libraries were sequenced on the Illumina HiSeq System as 87-base-pair reads. In the original analysis: In a later analysis, tens of millions of unique TCR beta chains were counted across the 690 or so repertoires, and roughly 11 million of these chains were shared by at least two donors. Raw reads were error-corrected and collapsed into unique sequences with a nearest-neighbor algorithm that merged closely related sequences to remove PCR and sequencing errors. Alignment of CDR3 sequences to IMGT reference sequences was used to assign V, D and J gene segments. Each retained sequence needed at least a six-nucleotide match to both a V gene segment and a J gene segment. A rearrangement counted as productive if the CDR3 had no stop codons and remained in frame with V and J, and every other rearrangement counted as non-productive. CDR3 was defined according to IMGT convention as the region running from the second conserved V-encoded cysteine to the conserved J-encoded phenylalanine. In an earlier analysis of around 570 of the donors, sequences lacking an unambiguous match to a single V gene segment were excluded. An earlier analysis of a few hundred of the donors classified V segments as functional when productive rearrangements were above 56.7% and as segregating when the standard deviation between donors was above 5%. A statistical classification framework was built to diagnose cytomegalovirus status from the catalog of TCR beta chain sequences. In a later analysis, V and J genes were assigned by comparing TCR nucleotide sequences against IMGT/GENE-DB human TR gene sequences. In a later analysis, CDR3 sequences and most-parsimonious VDJ recombination scenarios were assigned using the TCRdist pipeline. In a later analysis, each TCR beta chain was defined by its CDR3 amino acid sequence together with its V-gene family, and reads lacking a unique V-gene family were excluded. In a later analysis, 550 to 650 highly shared, low-generation-probability nucleotide sequences were removed to address suspected cross-contamination and a sequencing artifact. For each public chain, a later analysis derived a clonal expansion index from normalized ranks of inferred template counts within each repertoire. Generation probabilities in a later analysis came from a VDJ recombination model fitted to out-of-frame rearrangements, and those results were checked against IGoR. Hypergeometric tests were used in a later analysis to score TCR-TCR, TCR-HLA and TCR-CMV co-occurrence, with a repertoire-size bias correction applied to the TCR pairs. False discovery rates were estimated in a later analysis by permuting HLA or CMV assignments 20 times. In a later analysis, co-occurring TCRs were grouped with DBSCAN, and TCRdist sequence similarity was added when clustering was performed within HLA-allele-positive subsets. Repertoires with fewer than 30,000 or more than 120,000 public chains, plus five repertoires with anomalous nucleotide sharing, were excluded from co-occurrence clustering. TCRdb stores this immuneACCESS table with in-frame sequences only. Part of the clones is absent; in the studies checked, under half of the shortfall reflects unresolved V genes, and no reason is known for the rest. That table gives V, J and clone size, and the DNA gave D and trimming. For this sample there are about 99,000 clones; roughly 70% appear just once. Roughly 3.4% of the sample comes from the top ten.

This sample was included in a study of cytomegalovirus exposure and HLA in healthy donors (dated by TCRdb to between 2016 and 2019). Study-level background: According to an earlier analysis of a few hundred of the donors, about 179 million T cells yielded 117 million unique TCR beta sequences and 276 Gb of sequence data. The T cell repertoires of around 670 subjects were profiled by immunosequencing and related to cytomegalovirus serostatus. Among around 400 genotyped donors of the cohort, an average of around 240,000 unique TCR beta nucleotide sequences were sequenced per donor, around 20% of them non-productive. An early release that covered about 600 HLA-typed donors contained 300 to 350 gigabases of sequencing data and tens of millions of unique TCR sequences. In the later analysis, no new phenotypic data were used to find candidate immune exposures; instead, reliance was placed on TCR beta sequences and their occurrence across donors. The study aimed to test whether cataloging public T cell receptors could reveal signatures of past pathogen exposure. Of the roughly 400 genotyped donors, over 65% fell in the genetic ancestry cluster associated with self-reported Caucasian donors. Every repertoire in the discovery cohort had been generated on one and the same sequencing platform. Donor age, sex, ethnicity and CMV serostatus were compiled together with the repertoire data. The study combined high-throughput TCR immunosequencing, statistical association of individual TCRs with disease status, and machine learning to predict cytomegalovirus infection status. The number of donors typed differed by locus, with roughly 620-630 for A, B, C, DRB1 and DQB1, roughly 550 for DQA1, about 610 for DPA1, and 400 to 490 for DPB1. Because of strong linkage in the cohort, five DR-DQ haplotypes were treated as single units for association and clustering. HLA typing included class I and class II loci at four-digit resolution. In a later genetic analysis, genome-wide SNP genotypes for about 65% of the roughly 670 donors were used, and that subset was treated as a discovery cohort. Along with the approximately 600-subject first cohort, a separate validation cohort of approximately 110 different subjects was used. To decide whether each TCR beta V gene segment behaved as functional or pseudogenic, an earlier analysis of some 570 of the donors relied on high-throughput TCR beta sequencing. A later analysis re-analyzed previously published TCR beta repertoires from about 730 donors and added high-resolution HLA genotyping to study TCR occurrence patterns. What the work shows at the level of the full study, not this receptor alone: Because some donors lacked HLA typing at each locus, the association tests relied only on the typed subset. Most TCR sequences were seen in very few donors, while some public TCRs were found in many individuals. Three of the identified cytomegalovirus-associated TCR beta chains were confirmed in vitro to be specific for cytomegalovirus antigens. Roughly uniform sequencing depth across donors was assumed in presence/absence analyses, although this assumption may not hold. The earlier analysis of 587 of the donors excluded some 15 rarely observed V segments, including chromosome 9 orphons, because counts were too low. A further reported finding was that TCR beta sequences accurately predicted the HLA-A and HLA-B alleles for most subjects in the first cohort. Linkage disequilibrium might explain the correlated functional status among segregating V segments, but an unknown experimental factor could not be excluded. The classifier was reported to diagnose cytomegalovirus status with high specificity and sensitivity in both the original and validation cohorts. When HLA alleles, especially DR and DQ, strongly co-occurred, attributing TCR associations to individual alleles was difficult. In a later analysis, TCR association rates were found to vary across HLA loci, with the most associated TCRs seen for DRB1 alleles and the fewest for HLA-C alleles. In a later analysis, HLA-associated TCR beta chains were found to be more clonally expanded and to have lower generation probabilities than equally common non-associated chains. A later analysis found that most CMV-associated TCR beta chains appeared HLA-restricted, with HLA associations seemingly driven largely by CMV exposure. According to the authors, the approach could potentially be generalized to other disease states and immunological phenotypes. Because the 87-base-pair reads could not distinguish some IMGT-functional V segments, including TRBV6-2 and TRBV6-3, those segments were excluded. The sequencing pipeline was judged likely to have produced a cluster of highly shared sequence variants as a technical artifact. An earlier analysis of some 560 of the donors showed that most TCR beta V segments appeared in productive rearrangements either about 87% or about 30% of the time, which broadly matched IMGT annotations. A later analysis associated about 17,000 TCR beta sequences with specific HLA alleles at a false discovery rate of 0.05. Only TCR beta chains were sequenced in this cohort, and the absence of alpha or paired-chain data limited detectable features. According to a later analysis, parvovirus B19, influenza, CMV and Epstein-Barr virus appeared linked to several top co-occurrence clusters. The only immune exposure information available for the cohort was CMV serostatus. A total of 150 to 200 TCR beta chains were listed by the study as associated with cytomegalovirus. According to a later genetic analysis, donors in an Asian-associated ancestry cluster had fewer N-insertions in productive TCRs than the approximately 710-donor mean. V-gene and J-gene trimming of TCR beta chains was associated with a missense DCLRE1C variant in a later genetic analysis, and the association was replicated in an independent cohort.

The cohort was made up of about 670 healthy bone marrow donors. At the time of sampling, all cohort members were nominally healthy, though unrecorded immune exposures were likely present. The donor was CMV seronegative and belonged to the group of over 300 seronegative cohort members. Each donor provided a peripheral blood sample, and peripheral blood mononuclear cells were used for TCR beta sequencing. Genomic DNA was extracted from the blood cell samples with the Qiagen DNeasy Blood Extraction Kit. V is cut back by 5 bases and J by 5 bases, with 5 bases in the junction unmatched. Based on the germline V gene (reference sequence), the CDR1 and CDR2 sequences are SGHNT and YYREEE. The CDR3 has 14 amino acids, counting the end cysteine and phenylalanine. The sequence is cut down to CDR3 DNA, 42 bases in frame from base 1.

Sequencing used PBMCs. This receptor was taken from a woman aged 45-60 years in good health and CMV-seronegative. The rearrangement combines TRBV5-4 with TRBJ2-7; 12 of the junction bases match TRBD1. DNA sequence: TGTGCCAGCAGGAGGGACAGGGGGCCGGACGAGCAGTACTTC. The translation is CASRRDRGPDEQYF.